This T cell receptor (beta chain) was identified during a study of blood T cell repertoires in COVID-19. Assay: immunoSEQ multiplex PCR; the TCRdb copy retains only in-frame clones and omits some. The sample yields nearly 40,000 clones, roughly 86% seen once. The V segment lost 6 bases and the J segment 7 bases; nucleotides outside the gene matches: 9. From germline, CDR1 is MRHNA and CDR2 SNTAGT. There are 14 residues in the CDR3. This chain uses TRBV6-4 with TRBJ2-1; 7 bases agree with TRBD2. Sequenced input: peripheral blood. The sequence derives from a man in his forties or fifties in a cohort sampled during active COVID-19. This CDR3 reads CASSVRLAGNEQFF. Written as DNA, the CDR3 is TGTGCCAGCAGCGTCCGACTAGCCGGAAATGAGCAGTTCTTC.